Reported below is one T cell receptor beta chain. Authors' processing steps: Counts of nucleated cells, estimated from reference gene primer amplification, were obtained. The table came from immunoSEQ multiplex PCR; TCRdb's copy has only in-frame clones and leaves some out. That table supplies the V and J calls and clone size; D and trimming were determined from the DNA. Among approximately 270,000 clones listed, more than 75% were seen once. Germline V gives CDR1 MGHDK, CDR2 SYGVNS. The length of the CDR3 is 15 residues. The V and J ends lost 3 bases and 0 bases respectively, with 11 bases between them. This entry comes from a study of blood T cell repertoires in COVID-19.

Material: peripheral blood. The chain employs TRBV25-1 and TRBJ1-2; no firm D call. The sequence was obtained from a man aged 35 to 55 with active or convalescent COVID-19. CDR3 residues: CASSDAGSANYGYTF. The DNA for the CDR3 is TGTGCCAGCAGTGATGCAGGTAGCGCTAACTATGGCTACACCTTC.